These 18 T cell receptor beta chains share one sample of origin, sequenced in a study of blood T cell repertoires in COVID-19. Assay: immunoSEQ multiplex PCR; the TCRdb copy retains only in-frame clones and omits some. The sample has 150,000 to 200,000 clones, 86% seen once. The sequenced material came from peripheral blood. Every receptor here comes from a woman aged 55-69 years with COVID-19, enrolled during active disease.

The J gene is TRBJ2-5, the V gene TRBV24-1, with TRBD2 identical over 14 bases. Unmatched junction bases numbered 13, after V lost 5 bases and J lost 3 bases. The germline V gene has CDR1 KGHDR and CDR2 SFDVKD. CDR3 size: 19 residues. DNA for the CDR3: TGTGCCACCAGTGCCCACCCGGGACTAGCGGGAGAACTGAAAGAGACCCAGTACTTC. Translated: CATSAHPGLAGELKETQYF.

V gene TRBV6-4 combines with J gene TRBJ2-7, with 8 bases fitting TRBD2. The CDR3 sequence is 15 residues long. V gave up 4 bases and J gave up 3 bases; unmatched junction bases: 8. Per the germline V gene, CDR1 is MRHNA and CDR2 is SNTAGT. As DNA, the CDR3 is TGTGCCAGCAGTGTGTGGGGAGCGGGAGTCTACGAGCAGTACTTC. Translation gives CASSVWGAGVYEQYF.

The V gene is TRBV4-3, the J gene TRBJ2-7; no definite D call. The CDR3 is made up of 14 amino acids. Trimming took 6 bases from V and 3 from J, leaving 15 bases between them. Germline CDR1 and CDR2: LGHNA and YSLEER. This chain's CDR3 is CASSPGLRLYEQYF. In DNA form, the CDR3 reads TGCGCCAGCAGTCCGGGTCTACGGCTCTACGAGCAGTACTTC.

The V gene is TRBV30, the J gene TRBJ1-1; D ambiguous. Germline values: CDR1 GTSNPN, CDR2 SVGIG (reference sequence). V was cut by 0 bases and J by 0 bases, with 5 bases left in between. CDR3 length equals 13 residues. CDR3 DNA sequence: TGTGCCTGGAGTGTAAACATGAACACTGAAGCTTTCTTT. This encodes CAWSVNMNTEAFF. The full variable domain, completed using reference TRBV30 and TRBJ1-1, is SQTIHQWPATLVQPVGSPLSLECTVEGTSNPNLYWYRQAAGRGLQLLFYSVGIGQISSEVPQNLSASRPQDRQFILSSKKLLLSDSGFYLCAWSVNMNTEAFFGQGTRLTVV.

The chain recombines TRBV6-5 with TRBJ2-7; 9 nucleotides match TRBD2. V lost 2 bases, J lost 0 bases, and 2 bases stayed unmatched. The CDR3 consists of 15 residues. CDR1 MNHEY and CDR2 SVGAGI come from the germline V gene. The CDR3 reads CASSYGLASSYEQYF. Here the CDR3 DNA reads TGTGCCAGCAGTTACGGACTAGCGAGCTCCTACGAGCAGTACTTC.

This chain uses TRBV24-1 with TRBJ1-2, with 11 bases that match TRBD1. Per germline, CDR1 KGHDR and CDR2 SFDVKD. This CDR3 spans 14 amino acids. V dropped 7 bases and J dropped 4; count of bases not matched to a gene: 4. The CDR3 here is CATSGQGAVYGYTF. DNA for the CDR3: TGTGCCACCAGCGGACAGGGGGCGGTCTATGGCTACACCTTC.

In this sample, this clone turned up once. The chain is built from TRBV21-1 and TRBJ1-1. TRBV21-1 is noted as a pseudogene. The CDR3 is 15 residues long. CDR3 bases: TGTGCCAGCAGCAAATTGCCCGGGGAAACAACTGAAGCTTTCTTT. Its protein product is CASSKLPGETTEAFF.

This chain uses TRBV10-3 with TRBJ2-3, with a tentative D call TRBD2 (5 bases). Trimming took 10 bases from V and 2 from J, leaving 13 bases between them. Germline V gives CDR1 ENHRY, CDR2 SYGVKD. The CDR3 spans 13 residues. The CDR3 here is CASRRENTDTQYF. Written as DNA, the CDR3 is TGTGCCAGTAGAAGGGAGAACACAGATACGCAGTATTTT.

The chain couples TRBV3-1 (or the pseudogene TRBV3-2) to TRBJ2-7, with D maybe TRBD2 (6 bases). The CDR3 length is 16 residues. Germline values: CDR1 LGHDT, CDR2 YNNKEL (reference sequence). V lost 1 base, J lost 2 bases, and 15 bases lay in between. The CDR3 DNA sequence: TGTGCCAGCAGCCAAGGACCGGGAGAACCCACCTACGAGCAGTACTTC. It yields the protein CASSQGPGEPTYEQYF.

This rearrangement joins TRBV7-3 to TRBJ2-3, with D possibly TRBD1 on 5 matching bases. Per the germline V gene, CDR1 is SGHTA and CDR2 is FQGTGA. This CDR3 is built from 13 residues. Deletions cut 5 bases from V and 3 bases from J, with 9 bases between. CDR3 sequence reads: CASSMAGTDTQYF. In nucleotides, the CDR3 is TGTGCCAGCAGCATGGCAGGGACAGATACGCAGTATTTT.

The chain combines TRBV2 with TRBJ1-2; tentatively, D is TRBD1 (6 bases). Germline V CDR1 and CDR2: SNHLY, FYNNEI. The CDR3 runs 11 residues. Trimming cost V 6 bases and J 8 bases, with 10 bases left between them. The DNA of the CDR3 is TGTGCCAGCAGACAGGGCCGCGGCTACACCTTC. Translation: CASRQGRGYTF.

The CDR3 DNA reads TGTGCCAGCAGTCAATCCGGGACAAGTGAGACCCAGTACTTC. It specifies CASSQSGTSETQYF. The rearrangement uses TRBV6-2 or TRBV6-3 and TRBJ2-5, with D possibly matching TRBD1 (6 bases). Germline V gives CDR1 MNHEY, CDR2 SVGEGT. Trimming removed 5 bases from V and 5 bases from J, with 15 bases in between. CDR3 length: 14 amino acids.

The chain joins TRBV4-1 to TRBJ2-5, with TRBD1 as a possible D gene (5 bases). The CDR3 runs to 17 residues. The germline gives CDR1 MGHRA, CDR2 YSYEKL. Trimming pared 4 bases from V and 2 bases from J, leaving 20 bases between. CDR3 amino acids: CASSLDQGAPHQETQYF. The CDR3 DNA follows: TGCGCCAGCAGCCTCGACCAGGGCGCCCCCCATCAAGAGACCCAGTACTTC.

This chain connects TRBV19 to TRBJ2-3; perhaps TRBD2 as D (6 bases). CDR3 size: 15 residues. Germline V gives CDR1 LNHDA, CDR2 SQIVND (reference sequence). Trimming took off 6 bases at V and 3 bases at J, with 16 bases between the two ends. In nucleotides, the CDR3 is TGTGCCAGTAGCCGCTCCGGGGCGGGAACAGATACGCAGTATTTT. It translates to CASSRSGAGTDTQYF.

The chain employs TRBV11-1 and TRBJ2-2; possible D gene TRBD1, 5 bases. Germline lookup yields CDR1 SGHAT and CDR2 FQDESV (reference sequence). The CDR3 contains 15 residues. The V gene lost 2 bases and the J gene lost 4 bases, with 11 bases spanning the gap. The CDR3 sequence: CASSLSTGSTGELFF. The CDR3 bases are TGTGCCAGCAGCTTATCAACAGGAAGCACCGGGGAGCTGTTTTTT.

V and J are TRBV12-3 or TRBV12-4 and TRBJ2-7; 7 positions match TRBD1. The CDR3 is 13 amino acids. Losses at the gene ends were 0 bases for V and 6 bases for J; bases not matched to a gene: 2. In nucleotides, the CDR3 is TGTGCCAGCAGTTTAGCAGGGGGCTTCGAGCAGTACTTC. It is translated as CASSLAGGFEQYF.

The chain is built from TRBV30 and TRBJ2-7; 10 positions match TRBD2. This CDR3 contains 15 residues. After removal of 3 bases from V and 3 bases from J, the junction contained 8 bases not matched to a gene. Germline V CDR1 and CDR2: GTSNPN, SVGIG (reference sequence). The CDR3 DNA is TGTGCCTGGAGCCCCCGAACTAGCGGGGTCTACGAGCAGTACTTC. Translation: CAWSPRTSGVYEQYF.

The chain combines TRBV10-3 with TRBJ1-2; a weak D match, TRBD1 (6 bases). This CDR3 is 13 amino acids long. The germline V gene encodes CDR1 ENHRY and CDR2 SYGVKD. The V gene lost 7 bases and the J gene lost 1 base, with 10 bases spanning the gap. CDR3 region: CAIMDSDNYGYTF. CDR3 in DNA: TGTGCCATCATGGACAGTGATAACTATGGCTACACCTTC.